Below, one TCR beta chain is given with its context. Its antigen is not known. Trimming removed 7 bases from V and 4 bases from J; junction bases left unmatched: 8. This CDR3 has 14 amino acids. CDR1 MNHEY and CDR2 SMNVEV come from the germline V gene (reference sequence). This sample stems from a study of OX40 agonist ivuxolimab in advanced cancers. The overall study: Mean age 60 years, range about 20 to 79; around 80% male. Study findings and constraints: Certain nonresponders likewise exhibited a low normalized T-cell clonal expansion. The antigens recognized by the expanded peripheral T cells, that is their antigen specificity, were not determined.

Using immunoSEQ multiplex PCR, the repertoire was profiled, and TCRdb retains in-frame clones only, with some absent. The sample yields around 90,000 clones, 90% to 95% seen once. Blood was sampled at baseline, cycle 4 day 1, and cycle 7 day 1. This receptor was identified in an adult with an advanced solid tumor such as melanoma, head and neck, liver or kidney cancer. Sequences were derived from CD4+ or CD8+ T cells sorted from blood, sampled in a trial of the OX40 agonist ivuxolimab. V is TRBV27 and J is TRBJ2-7, with 9 bases matching TRBD1. The CDR3 sequence: CASKDTGGRYEQYF. In DNA, the CDR3 is TGTGCCAGCAAAGATACAGGGGGCAGGTACGAGCAGTACTTC.